These 6 T cell receptor beta chains were sequenced from one sample in a study of Ad26.COV2.S vaccination and SARS-CoV-2 variants. Measured with immunoSEQ multiplex PCR; TCRdb has only the in-frame clones, and not every one. Among about 97,000 clones listed, around three quarters were seen once. Material: peripheral blood, obtained after recovery from COVID-19. The receptors shown here come from a human donor who had recovered from COVID-19.

The V gene is TRBV19, the J gene TRBJ1-4; perhaps TRBD1 as D (6 bases). V dropped 9 bases and J dropped 0 bases, with 17 bases sitting between them. The CDR3 has 16 amino acids. Looked up from germline, CDR1 is LNHDA and CDR2 is SQIVND (reference sequence). CDR3 protein: CASNRDTTSTNEKLFF. CDR3 bases: TGTGCCAGCAACCGGGACACCACTTCAACTAATGAAAAACTGTTTTTT.

The chain uses TRBV30 and TRBJ2-7; D is possibly TRBD1 (6 bases). V dropped 4 bases and J dropped 2 bases, with 12 bases sitting between them. This CDR3 is built from 13 residues. CDR1 and CDR2 from the germline V gene are GTSNPN and SVGIG (reference sequence). In DNA form, the CDR3 reads TGTGCCTGGAAGGGAACAGGGACCTACGAGCAGTACTTC. This gives the protein CAWKGTGTYEQYF.

This clone was seen only a few times. The CDR3, as DNA: TGTGCCTGGAGTGTACAGGGAGATCAGCCCCAGCATTTT. It encodes CAWSVQGDQPQHF. V usage is TRBV30 and J usage is TRBJ1-5; D perhaps matches TRBD1 (6 bases). Between the trimmed V and J ends, which lost 0 bases and 5 bases, there was a span of 8 bases. This CDR3 has 13 amino acids. The germline V gene encodes CDR1 GTSNPN and CDR2 SVGIG (reference sequence).

There are a few counts of this clone. This chain joins TRBV5-1 and TRBJ1-1; D not resolved. CDR1 and CDR2 from the germline V gene are SGHRS and YFSETQ. Trimming shortened V by 0 bases and J by 4 bases, and 10 bases separated the two germline ends. The CDR3 extends over 14 amino acids. The CDR3 reads CASSLAPGSTEAFF. CDR3 coding DNA: TGCGCCAGCAGCTTGGCGCCGGGAAGCACTGAAGCTTTCTTT.

V is TRBV28 and J is TRBJ1-4, with D maybe TRBD1 (5 bases). Germline V gene lookup returns CDR1 MDHEN and CDR2 SYDVKM. The CDR3 is 14 amino acids. Trimming shortened V by 11 bases and J by 7 bases, and 20 bases separated the two germline ends. The CDR3 DNA reads TGTGCCGCATCCAGGGACGGTGAACCTGAAAAACTGTTTTTT. This encodes CAASRDGEPEKLFF.

The table lists this clone with a few counts. The chain couples TRBV28 to TRBJ1-2; D perhaps matches TRBD1 (5 bases). CDR3 length: 14 amino acids. Germline CDR1 is MDHEN and CDR2 is SYDVKM. With 8 bases removed from V and 6 bases from J, the gap between germline ends came to 19 bases. Written as DNA, the CDR3 is TGTGCCAGCTCCTCTTACGGGACGCCCGATGGCTACACCTTC. This codes for CASSSYGTPDGYTF.